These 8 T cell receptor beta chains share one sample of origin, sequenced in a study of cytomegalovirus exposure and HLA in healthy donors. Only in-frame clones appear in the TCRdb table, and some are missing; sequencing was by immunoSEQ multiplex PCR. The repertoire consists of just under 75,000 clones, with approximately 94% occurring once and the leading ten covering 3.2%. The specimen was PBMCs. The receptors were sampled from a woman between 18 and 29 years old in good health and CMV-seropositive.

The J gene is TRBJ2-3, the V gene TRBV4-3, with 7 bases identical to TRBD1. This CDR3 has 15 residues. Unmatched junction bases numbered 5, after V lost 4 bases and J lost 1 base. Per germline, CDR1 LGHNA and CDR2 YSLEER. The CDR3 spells CASSRRQGGTDTQYF. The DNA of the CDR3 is TGCGCCAGCAGCCGCAGACAGGGAGGCACAGATACGCAGTATTTT.

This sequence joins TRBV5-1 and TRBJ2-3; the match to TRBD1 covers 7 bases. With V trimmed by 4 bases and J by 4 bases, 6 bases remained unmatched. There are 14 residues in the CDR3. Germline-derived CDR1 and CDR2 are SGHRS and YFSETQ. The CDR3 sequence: CASSVDRAADTQYF. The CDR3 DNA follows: TGCGCCAGCAGCGTAGACAGGGCGGCAGATACGCAGTATTTT.

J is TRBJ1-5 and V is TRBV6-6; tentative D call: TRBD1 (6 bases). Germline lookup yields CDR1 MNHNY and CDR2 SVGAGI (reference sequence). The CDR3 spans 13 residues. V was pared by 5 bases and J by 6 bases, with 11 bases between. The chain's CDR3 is CASSHLGGQPQHF. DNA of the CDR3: TGTGCCAGCAGTCACCTAGGGGGTCAGCCCCAGCATTTT.

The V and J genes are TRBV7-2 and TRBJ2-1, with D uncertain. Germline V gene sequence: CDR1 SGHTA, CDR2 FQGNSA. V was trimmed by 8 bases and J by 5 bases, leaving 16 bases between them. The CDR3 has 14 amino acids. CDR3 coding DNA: TGTGCCAGCGGGCTCACCCGTGTCAACAATGAGCAGTTCTTC. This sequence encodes CASGLTRVNNEQFF.

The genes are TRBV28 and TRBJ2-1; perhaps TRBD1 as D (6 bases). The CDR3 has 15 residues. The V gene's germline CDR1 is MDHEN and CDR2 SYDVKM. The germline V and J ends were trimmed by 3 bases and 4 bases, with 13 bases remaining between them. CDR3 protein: CASSFLGHSYNEQFF. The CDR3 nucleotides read TGTGCCAGCAGTTTTTTGGGACACTCGTACAATGAGCAGTTCTTC.

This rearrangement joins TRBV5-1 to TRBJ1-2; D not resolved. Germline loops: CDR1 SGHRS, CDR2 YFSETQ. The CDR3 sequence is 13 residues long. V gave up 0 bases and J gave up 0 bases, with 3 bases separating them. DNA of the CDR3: TGCGCCAGCAGCTTGGATACTAACTATGGCTACACCTTC. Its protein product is CASSLDTNYGYTF. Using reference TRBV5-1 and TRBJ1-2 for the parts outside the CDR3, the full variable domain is KAGVTQTPRYLIKTRGQQVTLSCSPISGHRSVSWYQQTPGQGLQFLFEYFSETQRNKGNFPGRFSGRQFSNSRSEMNVSTLELGDSALYLCASSLDTNYGYTFGSGTRLTVV.

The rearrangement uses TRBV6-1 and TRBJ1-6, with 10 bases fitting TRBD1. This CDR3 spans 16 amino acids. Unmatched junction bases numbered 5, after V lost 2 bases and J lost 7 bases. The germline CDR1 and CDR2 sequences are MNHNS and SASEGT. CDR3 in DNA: TGTGCCAGCAGTGAATACGCGGGACAGGGGAATTCACCCCTCCACTTT. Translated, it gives CASSEYAGQGNSPLHF.

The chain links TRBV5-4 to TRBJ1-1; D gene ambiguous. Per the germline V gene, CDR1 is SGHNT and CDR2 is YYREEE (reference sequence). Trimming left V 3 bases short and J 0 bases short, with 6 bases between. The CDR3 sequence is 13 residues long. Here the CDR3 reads CASSSTVNTEAFF. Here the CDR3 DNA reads TGTGCCAGCAGCTCCACAGTGAACACTGAAGCTTTCTTT.